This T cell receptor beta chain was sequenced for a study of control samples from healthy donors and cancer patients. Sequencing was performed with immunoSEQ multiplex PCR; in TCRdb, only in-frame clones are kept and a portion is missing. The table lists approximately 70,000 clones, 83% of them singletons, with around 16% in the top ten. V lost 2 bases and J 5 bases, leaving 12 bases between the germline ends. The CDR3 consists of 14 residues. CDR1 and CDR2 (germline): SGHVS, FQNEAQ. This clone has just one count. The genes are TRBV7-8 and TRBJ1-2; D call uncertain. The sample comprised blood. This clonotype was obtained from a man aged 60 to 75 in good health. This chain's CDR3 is CASSLSGLKYGYTF. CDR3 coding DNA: TGTGCCAGCAGCTTAAGCGGACTTAAGTATGGCTACACCTTC.